This T cell receptor (beta chain) originates from a study of cytomegalovirus exposure and HLA in healthy donors. The wider study: The approximately 670 first-cohort repertoires and the roughly 120 validation repertoires shared the same platform, a later analysis reported. Findings and limits, study-wide: Reportedly, cytomegalovirus status was diagnosed with high sensitivity and specificity. Despite most TCR sequences being rare, some public TCRs occurred in many donors.

Trimming removed 8 bases from V and 2 bases from J; junction bases left unmatched: 7. The CDR3 loop spans 15 amino acids. Germline V CDR1 and CDR2: SQVTM, ANQGSEA. Data came from immunoSEQ multiplex PCR; TCRdb stores just in-frame clones and leaves some out. Of under 200,000 clones in the sample, over 85% were seen once. A word on this clone: What it binds is unknown.

Sequencing was performed on PBMCs. The chain joins TRBV29-1 to TRBJ2-1, with TRBD2 identical over 12 bases. This receptor was obtained from a woman younger than 30 in good health and CMV-seropositive. This CDR3 reads CSTRLAGVAYNEQFF. CDR3 bases: TGCAGCACCCGACTAGCGGGAGTAGCCTACAATGAGCAGTTCTTC.